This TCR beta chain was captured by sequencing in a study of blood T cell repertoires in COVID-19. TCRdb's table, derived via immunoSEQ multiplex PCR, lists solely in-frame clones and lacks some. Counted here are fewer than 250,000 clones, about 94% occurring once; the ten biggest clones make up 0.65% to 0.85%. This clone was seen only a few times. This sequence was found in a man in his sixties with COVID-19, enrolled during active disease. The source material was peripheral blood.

The CDR3: CASSPGGTDTQYF. In DNA, the CDR3 is TGTGCCAGTAGCCCAGGGGGCACAGATACGCAGTATTTT. The chain carries TRBV19 and TRBJ2-3; D possibly corresponds to TRBD1 (6 bases). CDR1 is LNHDA, CDR2 SQIVND, per germline (reference sequence). The CDR3 is 13 residues long. Deletions cut 6 bases from V and 1 base from J, with 8 bases between.